This is a list of T cell receptor beta chains from one sample in a study of neurological immune-mediated disorders. Each CDR3 protein gets one entry after TCRdb re-called the 5' RACE reads with MiXCR. The table has approximately 85,000 distinct CDR3 sequences, 4.3% seen once. The sequencing sample was made of PBMCs. All receptors derive from a woman aged 60-75 years with multiple sclerosis. CDR3s include the opening cysteine and the closing phenylalanine or tryptophan. D genes are given only for firm matches. Clone size is given for some rows only: seen once, a few or many times, or a class if the clone is expanded.

d_call	v_call	j_call	clone_size	cdr3_nt	cdr3_aa
TRBD1	TRBV20-1	TRBJ1-5	many	TGCAGTGCTAGGGACGGGCAAACAGGGGGCTGGGGACAGCCCCAGCATTTT	CSARDGQTGGWGQPQHF
NA	TRBV5-5	TRBJ1-6	many	TGTGCCAGCAGCTTGGTAGGGAAGAGCTCCTATAATTCACCCCTCCACTTT	CASSLVGKSSYNSPLHF
NA	TRBV7-2	TRBJ1-1	many	TGTGCCAGCAGCCCCTACTACGAAGCTTTCTTT	CASSPYYEAFF
TRBD2	TRBV5-1	TRBJ2-5	NA	TGCGCCAGCAGCTTGGGGCTAGCGGTTCAAGAGACCCAGTACTTC	CASSLGLAVQETQYF
NA	TRBV5-1	TRBJ2-2	many	TGCGCCAGCAGCTTGAGCGGGTCCACCGGGGAGCTGTTTTTT	CASSLSGSTGELFF
NA	TRBV18	TRBJ1-5	many	TGTGCCAGCTCACCGGACAGAAGCAATCAGCCCCAGCATTTT	CASSPDRSNQPQHF
NA	TRBV7-2	TRBJ1-2	many	TGTGCCAGCAGCTCGAACTCACCCCGCGGCTACACCTTC	CASSSNSPRGYTF
TRBD1	TRBV28	TRBJ1-5	NA	TGTGCCAGCAGCCGGGGACAGGGTGGCAATGAGCCCCAGCATTTT	CASSRGQGGNEPQHF
NA	TRBV16	TRBJ1-5	many	TGTGCCAGCAGCCAATCGAGGCACAATCAGCCCCAGCATTTT	CASSQSRHNQPQHF
NA	TRBV5-1	TRBJ2-3	many	TGCGCCAGCAGCTTGGACAGCCCCACAGATACGCAGTATTTT	CASSLDSPTDTQYF
NA	TRBV3-1	TRBJ2-2	many	TGTGCCACCCGTCGACAGGTGAACACCGGGGAGCTGTTTTTT	CATRRQVNTGELFF
NA	TRBV3-1	TRBJ1-2	many	TGTGCCAGCAGCCAAGTGGGACGCGTGTATGGCTACACCTTC	CASSQVGRVYGYTF
NA	TRBV5-1	TRBJ2-2	many	TGCGCCAGCAGCTTGGGCGGAGGCAACACCGGGGAGCTGTTTTTT	CASSLGGGNTGELFF
NA	TRBV2	TRBJ1-2	many	TGTGCCAGCAGTACACCAAGGGGTAACTATGGCTACACCTTC	CASSTPRGNYGYTF
TRBD1	TRBV20-1	TRBJ1-5	many	TGCAGTGCTAGGCAGGGGGGGAATAGCAATCAGCCCCAGCATTTT	CSARQGGNSNQPQHF
TRBD1	TRBV7-6	TRBJ1-6	many	TGTGCCAGCAGCTTAGTCTCCGGGACAGGGAGTTCCGCTTGGGATTCACCCCTCCACTTT	CASSLVSGTGSSAWDSPLHF
TRBD2	TRBV12-3/TRBV12-4	TRBJ2-1	many	TGTGCCAGCAGTTTAGTGTCGCTAGCGGGGGACAATGAGCAGTTCTTC	CASSLVSLAGDNEQFF
TRBD1	TRBV5-1	TRBJ1-1	many	TGCGCCAGCAGCGCCGGACAGGGGGTCGATGAAGCTTTCTTT	CASSAGQGVDEAFF